One and the same sample provided the 13 T cell receptor beta chains below, sequenced in a study of T cells in Graves' hyperthyroidism and ophthalmopathy. There were TCR beta CDR3 regions amplified from RNA transcripts. In the first-round RT-PCR of the TCR CDR3, the HTBI primer set was used. Each CDR3 protein gets one entry after TCRdb re-called the multiplex PCR reads with MiXCR. The sample has over 350,000 distinct CDR3 sequences, over 12% seen once. Specimen: blood. Receptors originate from a man aged 45-65 years with Graves' ophthalmopathy.

The chain links TRBV28 to TRBJ2-1; D may be TRBD1 or TRBD2 (6 bases each). The length of the CDR3 is 16 residues. Trimming pared 6 bases from V and 5 bases from J, leaving 20 bases between. Looked up from germline, CDR1 is MDHEN and CDR2 is SYDVKM. DNA of the CDR3: TGTGCCAGCAGCCAAGGGGGGTTAATGGGGGACAATGAGCAGTTCTTC. It yields the protein CASSQGGLMGDNEQFF.

This clonotype was observed at least ten times. CDR3 bases: TGTGCTAGTGGTTGGACCTCAGCAGATACGCAGTATTTT. Translated: CASGWTSADTQYF. The J gene is TRBJ2-3, the V gene TRBV12-5; D gene unclear. This CDR3 comprises 13 residues. Trimming stripped 4 bases from V and 4 bases from J, with 9 bases between. The germline CDR1 and CDR2 sequences are LGHNT and FRNRAP.

The V call is TRBV5-1, the J call TRBJ1-4; 8 bases are a match to TRBD1. Per germline, CDR1 SGHRS and CDR2 YFSETQ. The CDR3 is 15 residues long. V trimming: 6 bases; J trimming: 0 bases; junction bases outside the gene matches: 4. The CDR3 DNA reads as TGCGCCAGCAAGACAGGGGCAACAACTAATGAAAAACTGTTTTTT. Protein product: CASKTGATTNEKLFF.

About this clonotype itself: Given a much more abundant clone one base away, this may be a read error. The chain combines TRBV12-3 or TRBV12-4 with TRBJ1-2; the D is unclear. This CDR3 has 13 residues. Trimming left V 8 bases short and J 7 bases short, with 17 bases between. The CDR3: CASAKGRVSGYTF. In DNA, the CDR3 is TGTGCCAGCGCCAAGGGAAGGGTATCTGGCTACACCTTC.

The chain uses TRBV2 and TRBJ2-2, with 8 bases aligning to TRBD2. The length of the CDR3 is 15 residues. V was pared by 6 bases and J by 7 bases, with 10 bases of the junction left unmatched. From germline, CDR1 is SNHLY and CDR2 FYNNEI. The CDR3 loop reads CASRPRGGYGGELFF. CDR3 DNA sequence: TGTGCCAGCAGACCCCGGGGGGGATACGGCGGGGAGCTGTTTTTT.

This clonotype was counted many times. DNA of the CDR3: TGTGCCATCAGTGAGTCGACGGGAGGGGACGCCTACGAGCAGTACTTC. Translation: CAISESTGGDAYEQYF. The genes are TRBV10-3 and TRBJ2-7; 8 bases are a match to TRBD2. Per the germline V gene, CDR1 is ENHRY and CDR2 is SYGVKD. CDR3 size: 16 residues. V lost 0 bases to trimming and J lost 2 bases; unmatched junction nucleotides: 6.

This clonotype has just a few counts. The chain recombines TRBV19 with TRBJ2-5, with D perhaps given as TRBD1 or TRBD2 (5 bases each). The CDR3 is 14 residues long. CDR1 is LNHDA and CDR2 is SQIVND in the germline V gene (reference sequence). With 3 bases removed from V and 6 bases from J, the gap between germline ends came to 14 bases. In DNA, the CDR3 is TGTGCCAGTAGTATCGGGACCCGAGGTCAGACCCAGTACTTC. This sequence encodes CASSIGTRGQTQYF.

This clonotype turned up a few times. V gene TRBV20-1 combines with J gene TRBJ1-6; a weak D match, TRBD1 (6 bases). V lost 6 bases and J 14 bases, leaving 17 bases between the germline ends. The CDR3 totals 12 residues. Germline loops: CDR1 DFQATT, CDR2 SNEGSKA (reference sequence). The DNA for the CDR3 is TGCAGTGCAAATGAGGGGGATCTGGCCCTCCACTTT. Protein: CSANEGDLALHF.

This clonotype was counted a few times. The chain uses TRBV12-3 or TRBV12-4 and TRBJ2-1, with TRBD2 matching over 8 bases. The CDR3 sequence is 15 residues long. V gave up 5 bases and J gave up 5 bases; unmatched junction bases: 8. DNA for the CDR3: TGTGCCAGCAGTCAAAGCGGGAGTGGGAACAATGAGCAGTTCTTC. Amino acids: CASSQSGSGNNEQFF.

Many counts were recorded for this clonotype. This sequence joins TRBV11-2 and TRBJ2-2; the D is unclear. The CDR3 contains 13 residues. Germline V gene sequence: CDR1 SGHAT, CDR2 FQNNGV. With 2 bases removed from V and 4 bases from J, the gap between germline ends came to 5 bases. CDR3 sequence: CASSLRITGELFF. Here the CDR3 DNA reads TGTGCCAGCAGCTTAAGAATCACCGGGGAGCTGTTTTTT. Looking up the rest from reference TRBV11-2 and TRBJ2-2 gives the full variable domain: EAGVAQSPRYKIIEKRQSVAFWCNPISGHATLYWYQQILGQGPKLLIQFQNNGVVDDSQLPKDRFSAERLKGVDSTLKIQPAKLEDSAVYLCASSLRITGELFFGEGSRLTVL.

V usage is TRBV11-1 and J usage is TRBJ2-2; 9 bases match TRBD1. The V gene end was trimmed by 5 bases and the J gene end by 3 bases; junction bases not matched to a gene: 13. The CDR3 runs 18 residues. Germline assignment: CDR1 SGHAT and CDR2 FQDESV (reference sequence). The CDR3 region is CASSQDLPGQGYTGELFF. The CDR3, as DNA: TGTGCCAGCAGCCAAGACTTACCGGGACAGGGATACACCGGGGAGCTGTTTTTT.

This clonotype came up many times. This chain connects TRBV18 to TRBJ2-7, with 9 nucleotides matching TRBD2. V gave up 1 base and J gave up 3 bases; unmatched junction bases: 10. This CDR3 has 17 amino acids. Germline V gene lookup returns CDR1 KGHSH and CDR2 LQKENI. This CDR3 reads CASSPLQTGTSSYEQYF. The CDR3 nucleotides read TGTGCCAGCTCACCACTGCAAACTGGGACTAGCAGCTACGAGCAGTACTTC.

The sample holds many counts of this clonotype. The J gene is TRBJ2-7, the V gene TRBV28; D could derive from TRBD1 or TRBD2 (5 bases each). Germline V gene data show CDR1 as MDHEN and CDR2 as SYDVKM. This CDR3 contains 14 residues. V was shortened by 7 bases and J by 4 bases, with 17 bases between the two germline ends. CDR3 residues: CASNTRDRIYEQYF. Written as DNA, the CDR3 is TGTGCCAGCAACACCAGGGACCGTATTTACGAGCAGTACTTC.